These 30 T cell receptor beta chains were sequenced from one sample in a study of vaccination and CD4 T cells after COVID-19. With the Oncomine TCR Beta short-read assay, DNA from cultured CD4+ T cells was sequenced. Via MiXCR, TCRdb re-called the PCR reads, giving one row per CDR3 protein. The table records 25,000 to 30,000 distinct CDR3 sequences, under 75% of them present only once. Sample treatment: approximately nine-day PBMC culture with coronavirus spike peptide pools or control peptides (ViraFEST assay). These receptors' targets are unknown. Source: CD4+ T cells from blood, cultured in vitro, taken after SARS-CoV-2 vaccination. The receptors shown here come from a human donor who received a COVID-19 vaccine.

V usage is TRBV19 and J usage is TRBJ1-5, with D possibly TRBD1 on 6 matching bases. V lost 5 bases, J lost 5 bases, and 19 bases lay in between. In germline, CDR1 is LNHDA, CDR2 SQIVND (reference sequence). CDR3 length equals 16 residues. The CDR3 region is CASSPQTSGQDQPQHF. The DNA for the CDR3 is TGTGCCAGTAGTCCACAGACATCGGGACAAGATCAGCCCCAGCATTTT.

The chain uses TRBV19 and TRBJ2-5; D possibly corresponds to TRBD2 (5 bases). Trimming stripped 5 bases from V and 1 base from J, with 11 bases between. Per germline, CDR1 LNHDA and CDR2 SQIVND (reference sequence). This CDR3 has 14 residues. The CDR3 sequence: CASSPGESQETQYF. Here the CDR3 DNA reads TGTGCCAGTAGTCCCGGGGAGTCCCAAGAGACCCAGTACTTC.

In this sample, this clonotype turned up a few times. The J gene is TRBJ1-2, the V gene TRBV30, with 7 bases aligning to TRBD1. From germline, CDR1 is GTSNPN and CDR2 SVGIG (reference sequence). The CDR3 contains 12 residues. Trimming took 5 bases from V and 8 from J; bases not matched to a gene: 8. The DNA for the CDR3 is TGTGCCTGGCTCCGGGACAGTGGAGGCTACACCTTC. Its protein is CAWLRDSGGYTF.

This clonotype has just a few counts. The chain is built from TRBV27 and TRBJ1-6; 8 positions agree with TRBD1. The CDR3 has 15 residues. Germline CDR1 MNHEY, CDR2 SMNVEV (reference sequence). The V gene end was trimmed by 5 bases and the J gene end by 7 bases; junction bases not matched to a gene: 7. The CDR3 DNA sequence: TGTGCCAGCAGTACCAGGGGGCGCGGGAATTCACCCCTCCACTTT. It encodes CASSTRGRGNSPLHF.

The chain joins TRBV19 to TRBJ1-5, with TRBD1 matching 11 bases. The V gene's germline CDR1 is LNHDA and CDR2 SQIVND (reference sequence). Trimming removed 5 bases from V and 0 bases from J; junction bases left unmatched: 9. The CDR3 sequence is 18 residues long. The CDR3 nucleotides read TGTGCCAGTAGTCCGGGGACAGGGGGATATTATAGCAATCAGCCCCAGCATTTT. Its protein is CASSPGTGGYYSNQPQHF.

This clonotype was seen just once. In DNA, the CDR3 is TGCAGTGCTAGAAAGGAGAACACTGAAGCTTTCTTT. This translates into CSARKENTEAFF. This sequence joins TRBV20-1 and TRBJ1-1, with D unresolved. With 2 bases removed from V and 1 base from J, the gap between germline ends came to 5 bases. The CDR3 consists of 12 residues. Looked up from germline, CDR1 is DFQATT and CDR2 is SNEGSKA (reference sequence).

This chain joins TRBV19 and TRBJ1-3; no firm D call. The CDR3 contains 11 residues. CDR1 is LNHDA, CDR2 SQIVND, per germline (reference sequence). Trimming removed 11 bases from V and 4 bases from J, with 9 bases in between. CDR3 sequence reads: CAGRMGNTIYF. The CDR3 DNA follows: TGTGCCGGTCGGATGGGAAACACCATATATTTT.

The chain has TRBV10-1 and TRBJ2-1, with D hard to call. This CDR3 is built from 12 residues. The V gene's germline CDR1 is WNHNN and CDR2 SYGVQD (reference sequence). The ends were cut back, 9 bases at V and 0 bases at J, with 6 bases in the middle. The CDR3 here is CARDPSYNEQFF. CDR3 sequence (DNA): TGCGCCAGAGATCCCTCCTACAATGAGCAGTTCTTC.

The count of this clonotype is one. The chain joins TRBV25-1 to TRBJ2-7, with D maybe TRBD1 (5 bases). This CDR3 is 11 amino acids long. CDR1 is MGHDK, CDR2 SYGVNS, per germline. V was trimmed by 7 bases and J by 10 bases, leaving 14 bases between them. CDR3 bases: TGTGCCAGCACTAGAACAGGAACCCAGTACTTC. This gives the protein CASTRTGTQYF.

The CDR3 DNA follows: TGTGCCAGCAGACCCGTTGGGGTCGGGTATGGCTACACCTTC. Encoded protein: CASRPVGVGYGYTF. The J gene is TRBJ1-2, the V gene TRBV6-1; D gene ambiguous. The CDR3 is 14 residues long. Trimming took off 6 bases at V and 5 bases at J, with 16 bases between the two ends. The germline V gene has CDR1 MNHNS and CDR2 SASEGT.

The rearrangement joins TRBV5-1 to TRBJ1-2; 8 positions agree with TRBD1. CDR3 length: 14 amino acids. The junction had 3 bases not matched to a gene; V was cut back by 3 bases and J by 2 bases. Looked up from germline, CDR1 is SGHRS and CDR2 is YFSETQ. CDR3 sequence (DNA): TGCGCCAGCAGCTACGCAGGGGGCAACTATGGCTACACCTTC. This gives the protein CASSYAGGNYGYTF.

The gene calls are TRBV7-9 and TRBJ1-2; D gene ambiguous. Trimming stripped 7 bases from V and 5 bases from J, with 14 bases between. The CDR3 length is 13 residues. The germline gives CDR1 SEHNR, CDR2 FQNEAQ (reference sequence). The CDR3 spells CASTSSGRYGYTF. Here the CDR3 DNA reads TGTGCCAGCACCTCCTCGGGCCGGTATGGCTACACCTTC.

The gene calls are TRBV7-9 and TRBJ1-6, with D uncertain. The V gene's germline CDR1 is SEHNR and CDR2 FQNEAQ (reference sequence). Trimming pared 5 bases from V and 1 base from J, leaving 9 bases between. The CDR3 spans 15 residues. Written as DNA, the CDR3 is TGTGCCAGCAGCGGCGGGTTTTCCTATAATTCACCCCTCCACTTT. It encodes CASSGGFSYNSPLHF.

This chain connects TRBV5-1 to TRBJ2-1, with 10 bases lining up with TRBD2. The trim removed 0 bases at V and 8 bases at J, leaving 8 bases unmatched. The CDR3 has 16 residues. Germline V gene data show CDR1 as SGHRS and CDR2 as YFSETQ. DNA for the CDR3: TGCGCCAGCAGCTTGGGGGCTAGCGGGAGCTCCTATGAGCAGTTCTTC. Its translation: CASSLGASGSSYEQFF.

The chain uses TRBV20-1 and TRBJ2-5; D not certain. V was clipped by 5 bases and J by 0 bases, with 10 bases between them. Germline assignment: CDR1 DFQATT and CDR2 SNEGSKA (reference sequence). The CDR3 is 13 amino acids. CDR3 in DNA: TGCAGTGCTTGCCAGACTTACCAAGAGACCCAGTACTTC. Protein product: CSACQTYQETQYF.

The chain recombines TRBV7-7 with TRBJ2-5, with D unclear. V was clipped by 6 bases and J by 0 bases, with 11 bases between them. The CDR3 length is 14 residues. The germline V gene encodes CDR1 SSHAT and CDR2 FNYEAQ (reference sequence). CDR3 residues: CASSQDWYQETQYF. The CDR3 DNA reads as TGTGCCAGCAGTCAAGACTGGTACCAAGAGACCCAGTACTTC. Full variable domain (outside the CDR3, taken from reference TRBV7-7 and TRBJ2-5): GAGVSQSPRYKVTKRGQDVTLRCDPISSHATLYWYQQALGQGPEFLTYFNYEAQPDKSGLPSDRFSAERPEGSISTLTIQRTEQRDSAMYRCASSQDWYQETQYFGPGTRLLVL.

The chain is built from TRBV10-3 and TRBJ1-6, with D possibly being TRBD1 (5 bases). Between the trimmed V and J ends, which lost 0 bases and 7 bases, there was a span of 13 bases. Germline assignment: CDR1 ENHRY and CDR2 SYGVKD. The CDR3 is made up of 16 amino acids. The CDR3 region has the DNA TGTGCCATCAGTGAGTCGAGTCCAGGGCTCAATTCACCCCTCCACTTT. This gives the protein CAISESSPGLNSPLHF.

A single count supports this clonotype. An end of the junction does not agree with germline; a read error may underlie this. The CDR3 DNA follows: TGTGCCAACAGTGACCTCCGGGGTCGCGAAAAACTGTTTTTT. Encoded protein: CANSDLRGREKLFF. The rearrangement uses TRBV6-1 and TRBJ1-4; unclear D gene. CDR3 length equals 14 residues. Germline V gene lookup returns CDR1 MNHNS and CDR2 SASEGT.

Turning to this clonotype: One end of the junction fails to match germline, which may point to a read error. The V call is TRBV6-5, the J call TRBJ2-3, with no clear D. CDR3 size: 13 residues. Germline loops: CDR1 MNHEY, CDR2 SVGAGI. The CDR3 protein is CASSDSTADTQYF. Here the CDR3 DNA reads TGTGCCAGCAGTGACTCGACCGCAGATACGCAGTATTTT.

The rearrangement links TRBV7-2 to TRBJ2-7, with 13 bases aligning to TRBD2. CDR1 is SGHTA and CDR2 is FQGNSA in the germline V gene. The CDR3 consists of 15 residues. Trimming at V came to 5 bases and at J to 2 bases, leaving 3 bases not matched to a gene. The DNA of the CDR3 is TGTGCCAGCAGCCGGACTAGCGGGGGAGCCTACGAGCAGTACTTC. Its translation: CASSRTSGGAYEQYF.

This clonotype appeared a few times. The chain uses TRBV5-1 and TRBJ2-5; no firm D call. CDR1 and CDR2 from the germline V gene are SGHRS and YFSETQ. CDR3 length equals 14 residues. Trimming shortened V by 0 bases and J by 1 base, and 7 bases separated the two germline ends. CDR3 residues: CASSLDWSQETQYF. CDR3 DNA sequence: TGCGCCAGCAGCTTGGACTGGAGCCAAGAGACCCAGTACTTC.

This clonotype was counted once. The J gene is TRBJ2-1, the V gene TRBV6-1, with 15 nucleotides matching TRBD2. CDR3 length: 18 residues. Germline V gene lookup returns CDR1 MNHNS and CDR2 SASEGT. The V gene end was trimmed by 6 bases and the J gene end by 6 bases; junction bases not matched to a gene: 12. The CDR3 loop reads CASRPTGLAGGLGNEQFF. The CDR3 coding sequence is TGTGCCAGCAGACCGACTGGACTAGCGGGGGGGTTGGGCAATGAGCAGTTCTTC.

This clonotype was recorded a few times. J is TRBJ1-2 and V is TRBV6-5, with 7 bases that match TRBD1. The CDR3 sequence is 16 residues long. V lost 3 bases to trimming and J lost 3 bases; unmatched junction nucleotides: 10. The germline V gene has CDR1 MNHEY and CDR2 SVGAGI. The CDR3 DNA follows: TGTGCCAGCAGTTATTGGGCAGGGGGGTCGGACTATGGCTACACCTTC. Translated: CASSYWAGGSDYGYTF.

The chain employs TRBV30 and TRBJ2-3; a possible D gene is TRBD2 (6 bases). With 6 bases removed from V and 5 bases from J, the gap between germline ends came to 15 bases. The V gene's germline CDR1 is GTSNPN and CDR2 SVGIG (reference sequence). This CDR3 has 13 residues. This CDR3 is CACPLALGDTQYF. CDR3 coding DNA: TGTGCCTGTCCTCTAGCGTTAGGAGATACGCAGTATTTT.

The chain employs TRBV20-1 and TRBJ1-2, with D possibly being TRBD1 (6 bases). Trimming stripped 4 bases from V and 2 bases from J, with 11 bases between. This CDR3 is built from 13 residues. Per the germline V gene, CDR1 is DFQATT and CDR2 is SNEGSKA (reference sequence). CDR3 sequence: CSATQGTNYGYTF. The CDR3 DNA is TGCAGTGCTACTCAGGGGACCAACTATGGCTACACCTTC.

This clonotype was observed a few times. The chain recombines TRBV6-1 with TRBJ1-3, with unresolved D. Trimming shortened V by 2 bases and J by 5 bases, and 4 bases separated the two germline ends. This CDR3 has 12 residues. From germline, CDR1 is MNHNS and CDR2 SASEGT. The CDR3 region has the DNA TGTGCCAGCAGTGAATGGCGAAACACCATATATTTT. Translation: CASSEWRNTIYF.

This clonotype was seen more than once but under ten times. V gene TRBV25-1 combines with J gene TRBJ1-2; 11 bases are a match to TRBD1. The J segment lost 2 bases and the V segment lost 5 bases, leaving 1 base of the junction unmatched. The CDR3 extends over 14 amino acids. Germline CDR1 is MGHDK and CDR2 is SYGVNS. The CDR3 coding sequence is TGTGCCAGCAGTAGGACAGGGGGCAACTATGGCTACACCTTC. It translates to CASSRTGGNYGYTF.

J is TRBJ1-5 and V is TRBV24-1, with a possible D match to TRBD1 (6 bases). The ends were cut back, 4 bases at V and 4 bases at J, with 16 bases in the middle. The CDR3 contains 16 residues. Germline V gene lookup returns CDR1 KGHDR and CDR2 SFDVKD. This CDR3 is CATSESGQKGNQPQHF. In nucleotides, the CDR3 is TGTGCCACCAGTGAATCTGGACAGAAGGGGAATCAGCCCCAGCATTTT.

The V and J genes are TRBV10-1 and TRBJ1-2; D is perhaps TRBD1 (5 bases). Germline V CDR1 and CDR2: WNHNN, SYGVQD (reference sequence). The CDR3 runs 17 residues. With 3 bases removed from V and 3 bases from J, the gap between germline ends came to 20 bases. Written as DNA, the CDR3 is TGCGCCAGCAGTGAAAGGGGAGCCGACGGAGATTACTATGGCTACACCTTC. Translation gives CASSERGADGDYYGYTF.

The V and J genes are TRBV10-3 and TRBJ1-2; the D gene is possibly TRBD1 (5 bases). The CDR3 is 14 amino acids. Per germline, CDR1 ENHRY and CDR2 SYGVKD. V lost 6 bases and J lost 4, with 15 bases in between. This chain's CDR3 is CAISTGRGTYGYTF. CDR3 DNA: TGTGCCATCAGCACAGGTCGTGGTACCTATGGCTACACCTTC.